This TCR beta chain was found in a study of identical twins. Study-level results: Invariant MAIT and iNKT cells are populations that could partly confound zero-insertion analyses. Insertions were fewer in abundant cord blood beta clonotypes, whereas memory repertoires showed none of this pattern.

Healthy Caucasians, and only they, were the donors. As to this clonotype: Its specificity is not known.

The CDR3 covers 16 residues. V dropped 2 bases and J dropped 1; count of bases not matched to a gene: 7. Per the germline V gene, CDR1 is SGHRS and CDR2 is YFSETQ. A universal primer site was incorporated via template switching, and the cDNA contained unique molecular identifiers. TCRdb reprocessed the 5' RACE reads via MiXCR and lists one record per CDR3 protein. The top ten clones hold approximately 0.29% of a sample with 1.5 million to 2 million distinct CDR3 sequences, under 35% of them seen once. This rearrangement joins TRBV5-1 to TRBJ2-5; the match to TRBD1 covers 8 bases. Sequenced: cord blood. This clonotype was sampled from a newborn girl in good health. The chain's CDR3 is CASSLRQGASQETQYF. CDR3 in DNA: TGCGCCAGCAGCTTACGTCAGGGGGCATCCCAAGAGACCCAGTACTTC.